This TCR beta chain was sequenced during a study of cytomegalovirus exposure and HLA in healthy donors. Study information: The 95 to 150 validation repertoires used the same platform as the 650 to 750 first-cohort repertoires, a later analysis reported.

The study, taken as a whole, reports: One later analysis, an examination of the approximately 130 validation repertoires, found that first-cohort TCR clusters tended to co-occur in them. TCR beta chains numbering roughly 150 were designated cytomegalovirus-associated.

Of note for this clone: Its antigen is unknown.

CDR1 is MNHEY, CDR2 SMNVEV, per germline (reference sequence). V lost 4 bases to trimming and J lost 7 bases; unmatched junction nucleotides: 3. CDR3 size: 15 residues. Using immunoSEQ multiplex PCR, the repertoire was profiled, and TCRdb retains in-frame clones only, with some absent. Altogether around 130,000 clones are present, 85% being singletons, with the ten largest covering 2.1%. The approximately 120-subject validation cohort, separate from the roughly 670-subject first cohort, included the donors. The sequencing input was PBMCs. The TCR was taken from a woman aged 25 to 39 in good health and CMV-seronegative. The chain is built from TRBV27 and TRBJ1-6; 11 bases are shared with TRBD1. For the CDR3, the DNA is TGTGCCAGCAGTTCAGGGACAGGGGGGAATTCACCCCTCCACTTT. Translated, it gives CASSSGTGGNSPLHF.